This is a list of T cell receptor beta chains from one sample in a study of T cell responses to AZD1222 COVID-19 vaccine. Method: immunoSEQ multiplex PCR; TCRdb's copy keeps in-frame clones and lacks some. This sample has around 150,000 clones, with approximately 91% found just once. The specimen was peripheral blood, collected on day 0 of AZD1222 vaccination. These receptors all stem from an adult in good health. The CDR3 runs from the conserved cysteine through the conserved F or W. D genes are given only for firm matches. Clone sizes are given selectively: once, few, many, or a class where the clone is expanded.

TRBJ2-3 | . | TRBD1 | TRBV7-3 | TGTGCCAGCAGCTTCGGGACAGCCGCTAGCACAGATACGCAGTATTTT | CASSFGTAASTDTQYF
TRBJ1-2 | . | . | TRBV29-1 | TGCAGCGTTGAAGGTTTAGGGCAGACTTATAACTATGGCTACACCTTC | CSVEGLGQTYNYGYTF
TRBJ2-7 | . | . | TRBV7-9 | TGTGCCAGCACTAGGGCAGGGATAATCGACGAGCAGTACTTC | CASTRAGIIDEQYF
TRBJ1-2 | few | . | TRBV6-5 | TGTGCCAGCAGCATCGACCTTAACTATGGCTACACCTTC | CASSIDLNYGYTF
TRBJ1-1 | . | TRBD1 | TRBV19 | TGTGCCAGTAGACGGACAGGGGAAAGCACTGAAGCTTTCTTT | CASRRTGESTEAFF
TRBJ1-2 | . | TRBD1 | TRBV7-2 | TGTGCCAGCAGCTTTGAACAGGGGGCGCGGGGCTACACCTTC | CASSFEQGARGYTF
TRBJ1-1 | . | . | TRBV7-9 | TGTGCCAGCAGCTTGGAGGCTTTCCCTGAAGCTTTCTTT | CASSLEAFPEAFF
TRBJ2-6 | . | . | TRBV19 | TGTGCCAGTAGTGAATCAGGCCGACGCTCTGGGGCCAACGTCCTGACTTTC | CASSESGRRSGANVLTF
TRBJ2-5 | . | . | TRBV6-2/TRBV6-3 | TGTGCCAGCAGCCAAGCACCAGAGACCCAGTACTTC | CASSQAPETQYF
TRBJ1-1 | . | TRBD1 | TRBV12-3/TRBV12-4 | TGTGCCAGCAGTCGACAGGGGAACACTGAAGCTTTCTTT | CASSRQGNTEAFF
TRBJ1-5 | . | . | TRBV19 | TGTGCCAGTACCAGAGCGGGACCTAGGGTCAATCAGCCCCAGCATTTT | CASTRAGPRVNQPQHF
TRBJ2-7 | . | . | TRBV2 | TGTGCCAGCACACACCAGGGGTCCTACGAGCAGTACTTC | CASTHQGSYEQYF
TRBJ1-1 | . | TRBD1 | TRBV6-5 | TGTGCCAGCAGTTGGGACAGTCGGAGCACTGAAGCTTTCTTT | CASSWDSRSTEAFF
TRBJ2-3 | . | . | TRBV9 | TGTGCCAGCACGAGGTTGGAGTCTAGCACAGATACGCAGTATTTT | CASTRLESSTDTQYF
TRBJ2-5 | . | . | TRBV18 | TGTGCCAGCTCATTGTACAAAGAGACCCAGTACTTC | CASSLYKETQYF
TRBJ2-1 | . | . | TRBV30 | TGTGCCTGGAGTGACCTCTCCGCGGCCCCGAGGGATGAGCAGTTCTTC | CAWSDLSAAPRDEQFF
TRBJ1-1 | . | . | TRBV25-1 | TGTGCCAGCAGTGAATACGGGGTTACGAACACTGAAGCTTTCTTT | CASSEYGVTNTEAFF
TRBJ2-2 | few | . | TRBV9 | TGTGCCAGCAGCGCAGGAGGGGGGGTCACCGGGGAGCTGTTTTTT | CASSAGGGVTGELFF
TRBJ2-7 | . | TRBD2 | TRBV4-2 | TGTGCCAGCAGCCAAGATCCGGGCCACCAACTAGCGGGCTCCTACGAGCAGTACTTC | CASSQDPGHQLAGSYEQYF
TRBJ2-1 | . | . | TRBV9 | TGTGCCAGCAGCGTATGGGGGGACTCCTACAATGAGCAGTTCTTC | CASSVWGDSYNEQFF
TRBJ1-5 | . | . | TRBV18 | TGTGCCAGCTCAGAGGACATCAGCAATCAGCCCCAGCATTTT | CASSEDISNQPQHF
TRBJ2-2 | few | . | TRBV4-2 | TGTGCCAGCAGCCAATCCAGGTCCCACGGGGAGCTGTTTTTT | CASSQSRSHGELFF
TRBJ1-5 | . | TRBD1 | TRBV18 | TGTGCCAGCTCACCATCACGGGACAGGAATCAGCCCCAGCATTTT | CASSPSRDRNQPQHF
TRBJ1-1 | . | TRBD1 | TRBV14 | TGTGCCAGCAGCCGGGGACAGGGAAGGAACACTGAAGCTTTCTTT | CASSRGQGRNTEAFF
TRBJ1-1 | . | . | TRBV3-1/TRBV3-2 | TGTGCCAGCACCCTCCGAGGGGGCACTGAAGCTTTCTTT | CASTLRGGTEAFF
TRBJ2-5 | . | TRBD1 | TRBV5-1 | TGCGCCAGCAGCAACGACAGGGGGCTCCAAGAGACCCAGTACTTC | CASSNDRGLQETQYF
TRBJ1-1 | . | . | TRBV6-5 | TGTGCCAGCAGTTATTTCTATCGGGGCTGCACTGAAGCTTTCTTT | CASSYFYRGCTEAFF
TRBJ2-2 | . | TRBD1 | TRBV11-3 | TGTGCCAGCAGCCCAGGGGGAGACGGGGAGCTGTTTTTT | CASSPGGDGELFF
TRBJ2-6 | . | TRBD1 | TRBV7-3 | TGTGCCAGCAGCTTAGTTTCCAGGGGGCTGCGCGGGGCCAACGTCCTGACTTTC | CASSLVSRGLRGANVLTF
TRBJ1-4 | . | . | TRBV2 | TGTGCCAGCAGGCCCGGAACTAATGAAAAACTGTTTTTT | CASRPGTNEKLFF
TRBJ1-5 | . | TRBD1 | TRBV5-6 | TGTGCCAGCAGCTCCAGGGGGAGCAATCAGCCCCAGCATTTT | CASSSRGSNQPQHF
TRBJ2-7 | . | . | TRBV7-9 | TGTGCCAGCAGCTCCCCGACAAGAACCTACGAGCAGTACTTC | CASSSPTRTYEQYF
TRBJ2-3 | once | . | TRBV7-9 | TGTGCCAGCAGCCTCTCGATTGCCTCGGGGGTCACAGATACGCAGTATTTT | CASSLSIASGVTDTQYF
TRBJ2-1 | . | TRBD1 | TRBV5-4 | TGTGCCAGCAGACAGGGGATCCAGAGTATGGACTACAATGAGCAGTTCTTC | CASRQGIQSMDYNEQFF
TRBJ1-6 | . | . | TRBV3-1/TRBV3-2 | TGTGCCAGCAGCCCCGGGACAAGTGGTTCACCCCTCCACTTT | CASSPGTSGSPLHF
TRBJ1-1 | . | . | TRBV12-3/TRBV12-4 | TGTGCCAGCAGTTTCGGGGGAACTGAAGCTTTCTTT | CASSFGGTEAFF
TRBJ1-3 | . | . | TRBV2 | TGTGCCAGCTGGGGAAACACCATATATTTT | CASWGNTIYF
TRBJ1-1 | . | . | TRBV23-1 | TGCGCCAGCAGTCAATCGGGTTGTAGTACCCGACGGCAGGGTACTTTCTTT | CASSQSGCSTRRQGTFF
TRBJ2-5 | . | . | TRBV11-3 | TGTGCCAGCAGCTTGTCGCGGGGTCGAGCCCAGTACTTC | CASSLSRGRAQYF
TRBJ1-3 | . | TRBD1 | TRBV6-5 | TGTGCCAGCAGTTACCACAGGGGGCTCGGAAACACCATATATTTT | CASSYHRGLGNTIYF
TRBJ2-5 | . | TRBD1 | TRBV7-3 | TGTGCCAGCAGCGTCGGGACAGAGGAGACCCAGTACTTC | CASSVGTEETQYF
TRBJ2-3 | once | TRBD2 | TRBV3-1/TRBV3-2 | TGTGCCAGCAGCCGACTAGCGGGAGCAGGTGATACGCAGTATTTT | CASSRLAGAGDTQYF
TRBJ1-1 | once | TRBD1 | TRBV7-9 | TGTGCCAGCAGCTTGGCGGGACAGGGGCTTCTTGAAGCTTTCTTT | CASSLAGQGLLEAFF
TRBJ2-2 | . | . | TRBV24-1 | TGTGCCACCAGTGATAGGGGGTCTACCGGGGAGCTGTTTTTT | CATSDRGSTGELFF
TRBJ2-7 | once | TRBD2 | TRBV7-9 | TGTGCCAGCAGCCCCCCCGGGGGGGACAAGACCTACGAGCAGTACTTC | CASSPPGGDKTYEQYF
TRBJ1-2 | . | . | TRBV7-6 | TGTGCCAGCAGCTCAGACCAGGGATCTTATTCATATGGCTACACCTTC | CASSSDQGSYSYGYTF